This T cell receptor (beta chain) was profiled in a study of regulatory T cells in long-lasting Graves disease. About the study: The term persistent Graves' disease signified upward of 5 years on antithyroid drugs with positive TSH receptor antibodies. Study conclusions and caveats: Favoring TRBV28, TRBJ1-2 and TRBJ2-5 was a feature seen in persistent disease.

Noted time point: persistent/refractory GD, antithyroid drugs over 5 years with positive TRAb. Isolated PBMC RNA provided the starting material for the TCR library. Trimming cost V 5 bases and J 2 bases; bases outside gene matches: 8. Germline V lookup: CDR1 SEHNR, CDR2 FQNEAQ (reference sequence). This CDR3 is 15 amino acids long. Arm-PCR with iRepertoire HTBI primers amplified the CDR3 regions for these TCR beta libraries. Authors' analysis steps: Identified across the samples were approximately 60 TRBV segments and over twelve TRBJ segments. TCRdb reprocessed the multiplex PCR reads with MiXCR, giving one entry per CDR3 protein. For this entry, the V and J calls and clone size follow TCRdb and not the study's own pipeline. The sample has around 460,000 distinct CDR3 sequences, approximately 23% seen once. As regards this clonotype: Antigen unknown.

This TCR was recovered from a female donor with Graves disease. The J gene is TRBJ1-1, the V gene TRBV7-9, with 7 bases lining up with TRBD1. The sample consisted of peripheral blood mononuclear cells (PBMCs), taken when the disease was refractory, from a patient treated with antithyroid drugs. The CDR3 protein is CASSPTGEGNTEAFF. CDR3 sequence (DNA): TGTGCCAGCAGCCCTACAGGGGAAGGAAACACTGAAGCTTTCTTT.